This TCR beta chain was profiled in a study of blood T cells in healthy people across ages. Whole-study results and caveats: A conclusive naive versus antigen-experienced comparison was prevented by the unsorted PBMCs. Long-lived donors exceeded aged donors in naive CD4+ cells and diversity.

V shed 8 bases and J shed 0 bases, with 11 bases lying between them. This CDR3 has 14 residues. Russia was home to the donors, healthy Caucasian individuals aged about 6 to 100. This clonotype was observed a few times. Its antigen is currently unknown. A second PCR, run for about 7 to 12 cycles, used a sample-barcoded 5' primer plus a J-beta primer mix. TCRdb analysed the 5' RACE reads with MiXCR anew, one entry per CDR3 protein. Of roughly 1,800,000 distinct CDR3 sequences listed, roughly 49% are singletons. The chain couples TRBV12-3 or TRBV12-4 to TRBJ1-5, with D unresolved. This clonotype was sampled from a middle-aged woman in good health. The sample was blood. For the CDR3, the DNA is TGTGCCAGCGCGCCAGGCCTTAGCAATCAGCCCCAGCATTTT. As protein: CASAPGLSNQPQHF.